One and the same sample provided the 28 T cell receptor beta chains below, sequenced in a study of blood T cell repertoires in COVID-19 (TCRdb year 2020). Library creation used the immunoSEQ multiplex PCR assay. The table comes from immuneACCESS by way of TCRdb, which keeps in-frame sequences with V and J called. Part of the clones is missing from these tables; in studies checked, under half for an unresolved V gene and the rest for unknown reasons. The sample contains approximately 230,000 clones, roughly four fifths of them found a single time. About 9.6% of the sample is in the top ten clones. The sample consisted of peripheral blood. The origin of the receptors is an elderly man with acute or convalescent COVID-19.

V usage is TRBV2 and J usage is TRBJ1-6; a possible D gene is TRBD1 (6 bases). The CDR3 spans 16 residues. Germline CDR1 and CDR2: SNHLY and FYNNEI. Trimming took 5 bases from V and 7 from J, leaving 18 bases between them. The CDR3 spells CASSQRGLGGNSPLHF. The CDR3, as DNA: TGTGCCAGCAGTCAGCGGGGGTTAGGGGGGAATTCACCCCTCCACTTT.

The chain links TRBV2 to TRBJ2-7, with D possibly matching TRBD1 (6 bases). Trimming cost V 0 bases and J 7 bases, with 10 bases left between them. CDR3 length equals 13 residues. Germline CDR1 is SNHLY and CDR2 is FYNNEI. The CDR3 region is CASSEAWTAEQYF. The CDR3 region has the DNA TGTGCCAGCAGTGAAGCCTGGACAGCGGAGCAGTACTTC.

The V and J genes are TRBV4-1 and TRBJ1-4; the D gene is possibly TRBD1 (6 bases). The CDR3 contains 14 residues. Germline values: CDR1 MGHRA, CDR2 YSYEKL. Trimming left V 1 base short and J 8 bases short, with 11 bases between. The CDR3 reads CASSQGRGGEKLFF. The DNA for the CDR3 is TGCGCCAGCAGCCAAGGGAGGGGGGGGGAAAAACTGTTTTTT.

CDR3 nucleotides: TGTGCTAGTGGTTTGGTAAATAAACTTTCCGGGGAGCTGTTTTTT. It is translated as CASGLVNKLSGELFF. The chain carries TRBV12-5 and TRBJ2-2; D is unclear. The CDR3 totals 15 residues. V was pared by 0 bases and J by 6 bases, with 11 bases between. The germline gives CDR1 LGHNT, CDR2 FRNRAP.

This chain links TRBV7-6 with TRBJ1-1, with unresolved D. V was clipped by 5 bases and J by 0 bases, with 13 bases between them. The CDR3 length is 15 residues. Germline CDR1 is SGHVS and CDR2 is FNYEAQ. Here the CDR3 reads CASSALGRMNTEAFF. CDR3 sequence (DNA): TGTGCCAGCAGCGCCCTCGGGAGGATGAACACTGAAGCTTTCTTT. Drawing the rest from reference TRBV7-6 and TRBJ1-1, the complete variable domain is GAGVSQSPRYKVTKRGQDVALRCDPISGHVSLYWYRQALGQGPEFLTYFNYEAQQDKSGLPNDRFSAERPEGSISTLTIQRTEQRDSAMYRCASSALGRMNTEAFFGQGTRLTVV.

This clone was seen once. As DNA, the CDR3 is TGCGCCAGCAGCCCCGAGCGGAATTCACCCCTCCACTTT. It is translated as CASSPERNSPLHF. This rearrangement joins TRBV5-1 to TRBJ1-6; the D is unclear. Germline-derived CDR1 and CDR2 are SGHRS and YFSETQ. CDR3 length: 13 amino acids. Trimming took 4 bases from V and 7 from J, leaving 9 bases between them.

The V and J genes are TRBV11-2 and TRBJ2-3; D is possibly TRBD1 (6 bases). The germline V gene has CDR1 SGHAT and CDR2 FQNNGV. The V and J ends lost 2 bases and 7 bases respectively, with 16 bases between them. The CDR3 has 15 amino acids. CDR3 DNA sequence: TGTGCCAGCAGCTTACAGGGGTACTCCGTGAATACGCAGTATTTT. This sequence encodes CASSLQGYSVNTQYF.

The genes are TRBV5-1 and TRBJ2-3; 10 positions match TRBD1. Germline V lookup: CDR1 SGHRS, CDR2 YFSETQ. V lost 0 bases to trimming and J lost 3 bases; unmatched junction nucleotides: 4. The CDR3 has 16 amino acids. In DNA, the CDR3 is TGCGCCAGCAGCTTGGAGGGACAGGGGTATACAGATACGCAGTATTTT. This translates into CASSLEGQGYTDTQYF.

This chain uses TRBV5-4 with TRBJ1-1; 9 bases line up with TRBD1. The CDR3 covers 14 residues. The V gene end was trimmed by 4 bases and the J gene end by 6 bases; junction bases not matched to a gene: 7. Germline V gene data show CDR1 as SGHNT and CDR2 as YYREEE (reference sequence). The CDR3 DNA is TGTGCCAGCAGCCCTAACAGGGGGCGCGCTGAAGCTTTCTTT. It translates to CASSPNRGRAEAFF.

The V call is TRBV6-5, the J call TRBJ1-1; possible D gene TRBD1, 5 bases. Germline CDR1 and CDR2: MNHEY and SVGAGI. CDR3 length: 15 residues. With 4 bases removed from V and 5 bases from J, the gap between germline ends came to 17 bases. The CDR3 loop is CASSFDPPRGTEAFF. For the CDR3, the DNA is TGTGCCAGCAGTTTCGACCCACCCCGGGGGACTGAAGCTTTCTTT.

The chain recombines TRBV4-1 with TRBJ2-3; 8 bases agree with TRBD1. V dropped 1 base and J dropped 4; count of bases not matched to a gene: 7. Germline V lookup: CDR1 MGHRA, CDR2 YSYEKL. This CDR3 comprises 16 residues. The CDR3 nucleotides read TGCGCCAGCAGCCAAGGGCCAGGGGGCTTTGCAGATACGCAGTATTTT. Amino acid sequence: CASSQGPGGFADTQYF.

This rearrangement joins TRBV11-2 to TRBJ2-6; the D is unclear. CDR1 and CDR2 (germline): SGHAT, FQNNGV. The CDR3 has 14 amino acids. With 5 bases removed from V and 0 bases from J, the gap between germline ends came to 5 bases. In DNA form, the CDR3 reads TGTGCCAGCAGCCCCCTCTCTGGGGCCAACGTCCTGACTTTC. Amino acid sequence: CASSPLSGANVLTF.

CDR3 sequence reads: CATSDLTDTGGYTF. CDR3 nucleotides: TGTGCCACCAGTGATTTGACGGACACGGGCGGCTACACCTTC. The V and J genes are TRBV24-1 and TRBJ1-2; possibly TRBD1 for D (5 bases). Germline V gives CDR1 KGHDR, CDR2 SFDVKD. V lost 0 bases, J lost 8 bases, and 12 bases lay in between. The CDR3 length is 14 residues.

The rearrangement uses TRBV12-3 or TRBV12-4 and TRBJ1-2; D unresolved. The CDR3 consists of 13 residues. V was shortened by 6 bases and J by 2 bases, with 10 bases between the two germline ends. The CDR3 is CASSSLRNYGYTF. The CDR3 DNA sequence: TGTGCCAGCAGCAGCCTCAGGAACTATGGCTACACCTTC.

The chain is built from TRBV6-4 and TRBJ1-2; no firm D call. Germline CDR1 is MRHNA and CDR2 is SNTAGT. V lost 0 bases to trimming and J lost 5 bases, with 10 bases between them. The CDR3 runs to 14 residues. CDR3 amino acids: CASSDSGEVYGYTF. CDR3 bases: TGTGCCAGCAGTGACTCCGGAGAGGTTTATGGCTACACCTTC.

The CDR3 nucleotides read TGCGCCAGCAGTGAGTCACAGGGTACCGGAGCCTACGAGCAGTACTTC. It translates to CASSESQGTGAYEQYF. The rearrangement joins TRBV10-2 to TRBJ2-7; a possible D gene is TRBD1 (6 bases). The CDR3 is 16 amino acids. Trimming pared 0 bases from V and 2 bases from J, leaving 14 bases between. Germline CDR1 and CDR2: WSHSY and SAAADI.

The chain is built from TRBV18 and TRBJ2-5, with D perhaps matching TRBD2 (5 bases). This CDR3 comprises 15 residues. V was clipped by 0 bases and J by 5 bases, with 13 bases between them. The germline CDR1 and CDR2 sequences are KGHSH and LQKENI. CDR3 sequence (DNA): TGTGCCAGCTCACCACCGTCGAGGGCGGGTGAGACCCAGTACTTC. This codes for CASSPPSRAGETQYF. Full variable domain (outside the CDR3, taken from reference TRBV18 and TRBJ2-5): NAGVMQNPRHLVRRRGQEARLRCSPMKGHSHVYWYRQLPEEGLKFMVYLQKENIIDESGMPKERFSAEFPKEGPSILRIQQVVRGDSAAYFCASSPPSRAGETQYFGPGTRLLVL.

The rearrangement joins TRBV4-1 to TRBJ1-2, with a weak D call TRBD1 (5 bases). The germline CDR1 and CDR2 sequences are MGHRA and YSYEKL. V lost 1 base, J lost 6 bases, and 15 bases lay in between. This CDR3 is 15 amino acids long. The CDR3 region is CASSQGGVARDGYTF. CDR3 nucleotides: TGCGCCAGCAGCCAAGGGGGGGTCGCTCGGGATGGCTACACCTTC.

This sequence joins TRBV5-1 and TRBJ1-6; no reliable D call. The CDR3 loop spans 14 amino acids. CDR1 SGHRS and CDR2 YFSETQ come from the germline V gene. V dropped 0 bases and J dropped 7 bases, with 8 bases sitting between them. CDR3 in DNA: TGCGCCAGCAGCTTGGCCAGCGGAAATTCACCCCTCCACTTT. Residues: CASSLASGNSPLHF. Filled out from reference TRBV5-1 and TRBJ1-6, the complete variable domain reads KAGVTQTPRYLIKTRGQQVTLSCSPISGHRSVSWYQQTPGQGLQFLFEYFSETQRNKGNFPGRFSGRQFSNSRSEMNVSTLELGDSALYLCASSLASGNSPLHFGNGTRLTVT.

The chain recombines TRBV19 with TRBJ2-3; the match to TRBD1 covers 9 bases. J gave up 5 bases and V 9 bases, and 12 bases lay outside the gene matches. Germline assignment: CDR1 LNHDA and CDR2 SQIVND (reference sequence). The CDR3 is 15 amino acids. The CDR3 DNA is TGTGCCAGCGCGCACGGGACAGGGCAGATAGATACGCAGTATTTT. This gives the protein CASAHGTGQIDTQYF. The full variable domain, completed using reference TRBV19 and TRBJ2-3, is DGGITQSPKYLFRKEGQNVTLSCEQNLNHDAMYWYRQDPGQGLRLIYYSQIVNDFQKGDIAEGYSVSREKKESFPLTVTSAQKNPTAFYLCASAHGTGQIDTQYFGPGTRLTVL.

J is TRBJ1-4 and V is TRBV9; TRBD1 aligns across 11 bases. Trimming removed 3 bases from V and 7 bases from J; junction bases left unmatched: 11. The CDR3 extends over 17 amino acids. In germline, CDR1 is SGDLS, CDR2 YYNGEE. In DNA form, the CDR3 reads TGTGCCAGCAGCGAATCCCCCGGACAGGGGGCGGGTGAAAAACTGTTTTTT. Its protein is CASSESPGQGAGEKLFF.

J is TRBJ1-4 and V is TRBV7-2, with unresolved D. Germline V gene sequence: CDR1 SGHTA, CDR2 FQGNSA. Trimming pared 2 bases from V and 0 bases from J, leaving 7 bases between. The CDR3 contains 15 residues. The CDR3 reads CASSLNSPTNEKLFF. DNA of the CDR3: TGTGCCAGCAGCTTAAATAGCCCAACTAATGAAAAACTGTTTTTT.

The rearrangement joins TRBV7-2 to TRBJ1-2; 12 positions match TRBD1. CDR1 is SGHTA, CDR2 FQGNSA, per germline. Trimming cost V 5 bases and J 8 bases; bases outside gene matches: 12. This CDR3 contains 16 residues. CDR3 in DNA: TGTGCCAGCAGCATCAGTTCGGGACAGGGGGCGCAAGGCTACACCTTC. The encoded protein is CASSISSGQGAQGYTF. Supplemented by reference TRBV7-2 and TRBJ1-2, the full variable domain reads GAGVSQSPSNKVTEKGKDVELRCDPISGHTALYWYRQSLGQGLEFLIYFQGNSAPDKSGLPSDRFSAERTGGSVSTLTIQRTQQEDSAVYLCASSISSGQGAQGYTFGSGTRLTVV.

The rearrangement joins TRBV24-1 to TRBJ2-1, with D tentatively TRBD2 (7 bases). Trimming removed 7 bases at V and 0 bases at J, with 15 bases between. Per the germline V gene, CDR1 is KGHDR and CDR2 is SFDVKD. This CDR3 has 16 amino acids. This CDR3 is CATRRGRGASYNEQFF. CDR3 sequence (DNA): TGTGCCACCAGGAGGGGCCGGGGGGCCTCCTACAATGAGCAGTTCTTC.

In its sample, this clone was seen once. The chain couples TRBV5-1 to TRBJ2-3, with 9 bases aligning to TRBD1. CDR1 is SGHRS, CDR2 YFSETQ, per germline. The CDR3 is 14 amino acids. After removal of 5 bases from V and 3 bases from J, the junction contained 4 bases not matched to a gene. CDR3 amino acids: CASRPTGGTDTQYF. CDR3 nucleotides: TGCGCCAGCAGACCGACAGGGGGTACAGATACGCAGTATTTT.

The chain is built from TRBV5-5 and TRBJ2-3; D may be TRBD1 (6 bases). Per germline, CDR1 SGHKS and CDR2 YYEKEE (reference sequence). V was shortened by 3 bases and J by 2 bases, with 16 bases between the two germline ends. CDR3 size: 16 residues. The CDR3 here is CASSSTPGVHTDTQYF. For the CDR3, the DNA is TGTGCCAGCAGCTCGACCCCAGGGGTACACACAGATACGCAGTATTTT.

The V gene is TRBV5-1, the J gene TRBJ2-6, with a tentative D call TRBD1 (5 bases). Trimming cost V 0 bases and J 4 bases, with 11 bases left between them. The CDR3 consists of 16 residues. Per the germline V gene, CDR1 is SGHRS and CDR2 is YFSETQ. CDR3 in amino acids: CASSLGQGAGANVLTF. The CDR3 DNA reads TGCGCCAGCAGCTTGGGTCAGGGCGCGGGGGCCAACGTCCTGACTTTC.

The chain has TRBV18 and TRBJ2-1, with D perhaps TRBD1 (6 bases). V was pared by 1 base and J by 0 bases, with 16 bases between. Germline V gene sequence: CDR1 KGHSH, CDR2 LQKENI. The CDR3 contains 18 residues. Here the CDR3 DNA reads TGTGCCAGCTCACCACGGCCGGTTGGGACAAGCTCCTACAATGAGCAGTTCTTC. As protein: CASSPRPVGTSSYNEQFF. Using reference TRBV18 and TRBJ2-1 for the parts outside the CDR3, the full variable domain is NAGVMQNPRHLVRRRGQEARLRCSPMKGHSHVYWYRQLPEEGLKFMVYLQKENIIDESGMPKERFSAEFPKEGPSILRIQQVVRGDSAAYFCASSPRPVGTSSYNEQFFGPGTRLTVL.